One and the same sample provided the 19 T cell receptor beta chains below, sequenced in a study of T cells after yellow fever vaccination. MiXCR, run by TCRdb on the 5' RACE reads, gives a single entry per CDR3 protein. In the table there are just under 600,000 distinct CDR3 sequences, about 14% of which are singletons. The input for sequencing was PBMCs, taken on the day of the yellow fever booster vaccination. The origin of the receptors is a man younger than 45 who received the YFV17D yellow fever vaccine.

The genes are TRBV12-3 or TRBV12-4 and TRBJ2-7; D remains ambiguous. The CDR3 contains 12 residues. Trimming took off 6 bases at V and 3 bases at J, with 9 bases between the two ends. The CDR3, as DNA: TGTGCCAGCAGCTCCAAAAACTACGAGCAGTACTTC. This encodes CASSSKNYEQYF.

The V and J genes are TRBV6-1 and TRBJ2-1; either TRBD1 or TRBD2 may supply D (5 bases each). V was pared by 7 bases and J by 0 bases, with 10 bases between. The CDR3 consists of 14 residues. Germline V gives CDR1 MNHNS, CDR2 SASEGT. The CDR3 DNA sequence: TGTGCCAGCAATGAGGGGACCTCCTACAATGAGCAGTTCTTC. Its protein is CASNEGTSYNEQFF.

To note about this clonotype: It may be a read error: a sequence one base away is much more abundant. Because the CDR3 is missing its conserved closing phenylalanine or tryptophan, this is likely a read error. The chain joins TRBV6-6 to TRBJ2-3; D not resolved. CDR1 and CDR2 (germline): MNHNY, SVGAGI (reference sequence). CDR3 size: 11 residues. Trimming stripped 2 bases from V and 6 bases from J, with 3 bases between. This chain's CDR3 is CASSYRDTQYC. The CDR3 DNA reads TGTGCCAGCAGTTACAGGGATACGCAGTATTGT.

Ten or more counts support this clonotype. The rearrangement uses TRBV7-6 and TRBJ1-1; D is unresolved. The V end lost 2 bases, the J end lost 1 base, and 5 bases lay between the germline ends. The CDR3 covers 13 residues. Germline V gene data show CDR1 as SGHVS and CDR2 as FNYEAQ. The CDR3 reads CASSLQENTEAFF. In DNA form, the CDR3 reads TGTGCCAGCAGCTTACAGGAGAACACTGAAGCTTTCTTT. The whole variable domain, filled in from reference TRBV7-6 and TRBJ1-1, reads GAGVSQSPRYKVTKRGQDVALRCDPISGHVSLYWYRQALGQGPEFLTYFNYEAQQDKSGLPNDRFSAERPEGSISTLTIQRTEQRDSAMYRCASSLQENTEAFFGQGTRLTVV.

This clonotype came up a few times. The J gene is TRBJ2-5, the V gene TRBV7-2; D is perhaps TRBD2 (6 bases). Germline CDR1 is SGHTA and CDR2 is FQGNSA. CDR3 length equals 16 residues. V lost 1 base, J lost 4 bases, and 16 bases lay in between. The CDR3 DNA reads as TGTGCCAGCAGCTTAGTAGGTACTAGCCGTGGAGAGACCCAGTACTTC. Translated: CASSLVGTSRGETQYF.

The chain carries TRBV9 and TRBJ2-7; no clear D. The CDR3 runs 13 residues. Trimming removed 2 bases at V and 5 bases at J, with 11 bases between. CDR1 is SGDLS, CDR2 YYNGEE, per germline. The DNA for the CDR3 is TGTGCCAGCAGCGTTCTTAGTAGGAACGAGCAGTACTTC. This gives the protein CASSVLSRNEQYF.

V and J are TRBV18 and TRBJ2-3, with D uncertain. This CDR3 is built from 12 residues. The ends were cut back, 3 bases at V and 4 bases at J, with 5 bases in the middle. The V gene's germline CDR1 is KGHSH and CDR2 LQKENI. The CDR3 loop reads CASSPIPDTQYF. The DNA for the CDR3 is TGTGCCAGCTCACCGATCCCAGATACGCAGTATTTT.

This clonotype has ten or more counts. V and J are TRBV25-1 and TRBJ2-1; 7 positions match TRBD2. V dropped 5 bases and J dropped 8; count of bases not matched to a gene: 12. The CDR3 totals 15 residues. CDR1 is MGHDK, CDR2 SYGVNS, per germline. In DNA form, the CDR3 reads TGTGCCAGCAGTCCCTCTGGCGGGAGAGGCGATGAGCAGTTCTTC. The encoded protein is CASSPSGGRGDEQFF. The full variable domain, completed using reference TRBV25-1 and TRBJ2-1, is EADIYQTPRYLVIGTGKKITLECSQTMGHDKMYWYQQDPGMELHLIHYSYGVNSTEKGDLSSESTVSRIRTEHFPLTLESARPSHTSQYLCASSPSGGRGDEQFFGPGTRLTVL.

This clonotype was counted only a few times. The genes are TRBV5-1 and TRBJ2-3, with D unresolved. CDR3 length: 16 amino acids. Trimming pared 3 bases from V and 3 bases from J, leaving 17 bases between. Per the germline V gene, CDR1 is SGHRS and CDR2 is YFSETQ. CDR3 sequence: CASSSRGAGRTDTQYF. CDR3 nucleotides: TGCGCCAGCAGCTCAAGAGGTGCCGGAAGGACAGATACGCAGTATTTT.

This clonotype was seen a few times. J is TRBJ1-2 and V is TRBV7-2; 7 nucleotides match TRBD1. V was clipped by 0 bases and J by 8 bases; unmatched bases: 12. Germline V gene lookup returns CDR1 SGHTA and CDR2 FQGNSA. This CDR3 has 16 residues. The CDR3 loop reads CASSLASTGEGYGYTF. CDR3 sequence (DNA): TGTGCCAGCAGCTTAGCGAGTACAGGGGAAGGGTACGGCTACACCTTC.

This clonotype was seen a handful of times. The chain uses TRBV18 and TRBJ2-5; D may be TRBD1 (5 bases). CDR1 KGHSH and CDR2 LQKENI come from the germline V gene. V lost 4 bases to trimming and J lost 0 bases, with 9 bases between them. CDR3 size: 14 residues. The DNA of the CDR3 is TGTGCCAGCTCACTGACAGCGAACCAAGAGACCCAGTACTTC. Translated, it gives CASSLTANQETQYF. The full variable domain, completed using reference TRBV18 and TRBJ2-5, is NAGVMQNPRHLVRRRGQEARLRCSPMKGHSHVYWYRQLPEEGLKFMVYLQKENIIDESGMPKERFSAEFPKEGPSILRIQQVVRGDSAAYFCASSLTANQETQYFGPGTRLLVL.

This clonotype was detected ten times or more. V and J are TRBV12-3 or TRBV12-4 and TRBJ1-6; 8 bases map to TRBD1. Trimming cost V 8 bases and J 5 bases; bases outside gene matches: 5. This CDR3 spans 14 amino acids. In DNA, the CDR3 is TGTGCCAGCTCACCGGGACAGGATAATTCACCCCTCCACTTT. Translated, it gives CASSPGQDNSPLHF.

The V gene is TRBV10-3, the J gene TRBJ2-5; D remains unclear. The CDR3 runs 15 residues. V dropped 0 bases and J dropped 1 base, with 9 bases sitting between them. Germline values: CDR1 ENHRY, CDR2 SYGVKD. The CDR3 DNA is TGTGCCATCAGTGAGTCTTTAACAACCCAAGAGACCCAGTACTTC. Amino acid sequence: CAISESLTTQETQYF.

The chain links TRBV12-3 or TRBV12-4 to TRBJ1-2; D is ambiguous. The germline V and J ends were trimmed by 7 bases and 5 bases, with 11 bases remaining between them. This CDR3 contains 12 residues. The CDR3, as DNA: TGTGCCAGCACTCGGACGGCATATGGCTACACCTTC. Amino acids: CASTRTAYGYTF.

The chain recombines TRBV12-3 or TRBV12-4 with TRBJ2-2; TRBD1 matches 9 bases. This CDR3 has 16 amino acids. J gave up 4 bases and V 7 bases, and 10 bases lay outside the gene matches. CDR3 sequence reads: CASISQGAVGTGELFF. The CDR3 DNA is TGTGCCAGCATTTCACAGGGGGCGGTGGGCACCGGGGAGCTGTTTTTT.

This chain connects TRBV25-1 to TRBJ1-2; D is unclear. V gave up 3 bases and J gave up 2 bases, with 16 bases separating them. CDR1 and CDR2 from the germline V gene are MGHDK and SYGVNS. The CDR3 totals 16 residues. This chain's CDR3 is CASSELGGPGNYGYTF. The CDR3 coding sequence is TGTGCCAGCAGTGAGTTGGGAGGACCCGGCAACTATGGCTACACCTTC.

This clonotype was observed a few times. The V and J genes are TRBV5-1 and TRBJ2-5; 8 positions match TRBD1. CDR3 length equals 15 residues. Germline CDR1 SGHRS, CDR2 YFSETQ. After removal of 1 base from V and 4 bases from J, the junction contained 6 bases not matched to a gene. For the CDR3, the DNA is TGCGCCAGCAGCTTGACAGGGGGTCATCGAGAGACCCAGTACTTC. Residues: CASSLTGGHRETQYF.

This clonotype has only a few counts. The CDR3 region is CSATPQTSGRADTQYF. The CDR3 nucleotides read TGCAGTGCTACCCCACAAACTAGCGGGAGGGCAGATACGCAGTATTTT. The V call is TRBV20-1, the J call TRBJ2-3; 13 bases are shared with TRBD2. This CDR3 has 16 residues. CDR1 DFQATT and CDR2 SNEGSKA come from the germline V gene (reference sequence). The junction had 8 bases not matched to a gene; V was cut back by 4 bases and J by 4 bases.

This chain uses TRBV5-5 with TRBJ1-2; D is unclear. Trimming stripped 0 bases from V and 7 bases from J, with 22 bases between. In germline, CDR1 is SGHKS, CDR2 YYEKEE (reference sequence). This CDR3 region has 17 residues. The CDR3 nucleotides read TGTGCCAGCAGCTTGGAGGGCAGCGGGAGCCTATCGTTTGGCTACACCTTC. Amino acids: CASSLEGSGSLSFGYTF.